A selection of T cell receptor beta chains follows, all from one sample in a study of Ad26.COV2.S vaccination and SARS-CoV-2 variants. Only in-frame clones appear in the TCRdb table, and some are missing; sequencing was by immunoSEQ multiplex PCR. The sample has about 460,000 clones, 70% to 90% seen once. The sequencing here drew on peripheral blood, taken in a trial of Ad26.COV2.S vaccine versus placebo. The receptors come from a person between 18 and 59 years old who received the Ad26.COV2.S COVID-19 vaccine or a placebo. Each CDR3 is given with its conserved first and last residue. The D gene is left open where the match is weak. Clone size is stated in some rows and not others, as once, few, many or a class when expanded.

abundance	d_gene	v_gene	j_gene	CDR3nt	CDR3aa
NA	NA	TRBV4-3	TRBJ1-2	TGCGCCAGCAGCCGGAAGAGGCAGACTAAGAACTATGGCTACACCTTC	CASSRKRQTKNYGYTF
NA	NA	TRBV19	TRBJ2-1	TGTGCCAGTAGTATACCATCGCGGTCCTACAATGAGCAGTTCTTC	CASSIPSRSYNEQFF
NA	NA	TRBV18	TRBJ1-1	TGTGCCAGCTCACCCGGCGCGGGGAACACTGAAGCTTTCTTT	CASSPGAGNTEAFF
NA	NA	TRBV6-2/TRBV6-3	TRBJ1-2	TGTGCCAGCAGCGACGCTGCCGGGAGAATCTATGGCTACACCTTC	CASSDAAGRIYGYTF
NA	NA	TRBV7-9	TRBJ2-7	TGTGCCAGCAGCGGGCGGGACTACGAGCAGTACTTC	CASSGRDYEQYF
NA	TRBD1	TRBV7-9	TRBJ2-5	TGTGCCAGCAGCTCCTTAGTGGGACAGGGAGAGACCCAGTACTTC	CASSSLVGQGETQYF
NA	NA	TRBV7-3	TRBJ2-3	TGTGCCAGCAGCATAACGGGGCCTAGCGATGATACGCAGTATTTT	CASSITGPSDDTQYF
NA	NA	TRBV6-1	TRBJ2-1	TGTGCCAGCACCCAAAGCCCCTACAATGAGCAGTTCTTC	CASTQSPYNEQFF
NA	NA	TRBV18	TRBJ1-4	TGTGCCAGCTCACCACGCTTTGGGGGGAGTGAAAAACTGTTTTTT	CASSPRFGGSEKLFF
NA	NA	TRBV28	TRBJ1-5	TGTGCCAGCAGTTTAGGGGGCGTGGGTCAGCCCCAGCATTTT	CASSLGGVGQPQHF
NA	TRBD1	TRBV29-1	TRBJ2-7	TGCAGCGTGGCTGGACAGGGGACTCGGTACGAGCAGTACTTC	CSVAGQGTRYEQYF
NA	NA	TRBV6-5	TRBJ2-7	TGTGCCAGCGAGGCCTACGAGCAGTACTTC	CASEAYEQYF
once	TRBD1	TRBV3-1/TRBV3-2	TRBJ1-4	TGTGCCAGCAGCCAAACCGATACAGGGGTTTTCGAAAAACTGTTTTTT	CASSQTDTGVFEKLFF
NA	NA	TRBV7-2	TRBJ2-3	TGTGCCAGCAGGATGACTAGTTTCTCCAGAGATACGCAGTATTTT	CASRMTSFSRDTQYF
once	TRBD1	TRBV9	TRBJ2-7	TGTGCCAGCAGCGGACAGGGATCATCCTACGAGCAGTACTTC	CASSGQGSSYEQYF
NA	NA	TRBV11-2	TRBJ2-1	TGTGCCAGCAGCCAGTACAAGAGGCAGCAGTTCTTC	CASSQYKRQQFF
NA	NA	TRBV6-5	TRBJ1-2	TGTGCCAGCAGGCCGCCGGGTGAGGGGTCCTATGGCTACACCTTC	CASRPPGEGSYGYTF
NA	NA	TRBV10-3	TRBJ2-7	TGTGCCATCAGTGAAGGCCAGACCTACGAGCAGTACTTC	CAISEGQTYEQYF
NA	NA	TRBV14	TRBJ2-1	TGTGCCAGCAGCCACGGCGTCTCCCCCTACAATGAGCAGTTCTTC	CASSHGVSPYNEQFF
NA	NA	TRBV6-5	TRBJ2-5	TGTGCCAGCAGTTACCGGACAGAACTAGCCAAAGAGACCCAGTACTTC	CASSYRTELAKETQYF
NA	NA	TRBV6-2/TRBV6-3	TRBJ1-4	TGTGCCAGCAGTTCTCGGGGGAACGGTGAAAAACTGTTTTTT	CASSSRGNGEKLFF
NA	TRBD2	TRBV5-1	TRBJ2-1	TGCGCCAGCAGCTTGGGGGTTGGGGCTAGCGGGGACAATGAGCAGTTCTTC	CASSLGVGASGDNEQFF
NA	NA	TRBV29-1	TRBJ1-3	TGCAGCGTTTCATACGAGGGGCCTGGAAACACCATATATTTT	CSVSYEGPGNTIYF
NA	NA	TRBV6-5	TRBJ2-7	TGTGCCAGCAGTTTCGGGACCCCAAACCCCGTTTACGAGCAGTACTTC	CASSFGTPNPVYEQYF
NA	NA	TRBV19	TRBJ1-2	TGTGCCAGTAGTATTGAGGGCAGGGCAGACTATGGCTACACCTTC	CASSIEGRADYGYTF
NA	TRBD2	TRBV10-3	TRBJ2-7	TGTGCCATCAGGACCGGGACTAGCGGGGGGAATGGGGAGCAGTACTTC	CAIRTGTSGGNGEQYF
NA	NA	TRBV29-1	TRBJ2-1	TGCAGCGTTGGGGGCAGCACCAGCTTTGATGAGCAGTTCTTC	CSVGGSTSFDEQFF
NA	NA	TRBV28	TRBJ1-1	TGTGCCAGCGCCCAAGGTCTACTAGCTTTCTTT	CASAQGLLAFF
NA	TRBD1	TRBV3-1/TRBV3-2	TRBJ1-5	TGTGCCAGCAGCCAAGGCAGGGGGCAAGTTCAGCCCCAGCATTTT	CASSQGRGQVQPQHF
NA	NA	TRBV28	TRBJ1-2	TGTGCCAGCAGTTTAGCCAACTATGGCTACACCTTC	CASSLANYGYTF
NA	NA	TRBV2	TRBJ2-7	TGTGCCAGCAGTGGCTCTTCCTACGAGCAGTACTTC	CASSGSSYEQYF
NA	NA	TRBV19	TRBJ2-3	TGTGCCAGTAGTACAGGCGGAATCACAGATACGCAGTATTTT	CASSTGGITDTQYF
NA	NA	TRBV7-6	TRBJ2-3	TGTGCCAGCAGCTTACGGGCGGGTACCGCGAGCACAGATACGCAGTATTTT	CASSLRAGTASTDTQYF
once	NA	TRBV11-2	TRBJ1-6	TGTGCCAGCAGCTTAGACGGGGGGTCCTATAATTCACCCCTCCACTTT	CASSLDGGSYNSPLHF
NA	TRBD1	TRBV3-1/TRBV3-2	TRBJ2-3	TGTGCCAGCAGCCAAGGGTTGACAGGGAGCACAGATACGCAGTATTTT	CASSQGLTGSTDTQYF
NA	NA	TRBV10-3	TRBJ2-1	TGTGCCATCAGCCCGAGGAACGTGTCACTACGGTACAATGAGCAGTTCTTC	CAISPRNVSLRYNEQFF
NA	TRBD2	TRBV2	TRBJ2-3	TGTGCCAGCGTAGCGGGAGGGCCCACAGATACGCAGTATTTT	CASVAGGPTDTQYF
NA	NA	TRBV28	TRBJ2-7	TGTGCCAGCAGTTTATCGGCCGGGGACGACGAGCAGTACTTC	CASSLSAGDDEQYF
once	TRBD1	TRBV19	TRBJ2-7	TGTGCCAGTAGTATTCCCGGACAGGGGTTACACGAGCAGTACTTC	CASSIPGQGLHEQYF
NA	TRBD1	TRBV4-2	TRBJ2-7	TGTGCCAGCAGCCAGAGGGACAGGGGAGGTGGTAACGAGCAGTACTTC	CASSQRDRGGGNEQYF
NA	TRBD1	TRBV5-4	TRBJ2-3	TGTGCCAGCAGCACTTCAGGGGGATTTTCAGATACGCAGTATTTT	CASSTSGGFSDTQYF
NA	TRBD2	TRBV2	TRBJ2-1	TGTGCCAGCAGCGTCTCTAGCGGGAGTATCGATGAGCAGTTCTTC	CASSVSSGSIDEQFF
few	TRBD1	TRBV19	TRBJ2-3	TGTGCCAGTAGCGACAGGGGGCGCACAGATACGCAGTATTTT	CASSDRGRTDTQYF
NA	NA	TRBV6-5	TRBJ2-7	TGTGCCAGCAGCCGAGGACTCCCCTACGAGCAGTACTTC	CASSRGLPYEQYF
NA	NA	TRBV25-1	TRBJ1-5	TGTGCCAGCACAGCGGGTTCCAATCAGCCCCAGCATTTT	CASTAGSNQPQHF
NA	TRBD1	TRBV5-4	TRBJ2-6	TGTGCCAGCAGCCCGGGACAGCAGTGGGCCAACGTCCTGACTTTC	CASSPGQQWANVLTF
NA	NA	TRBV28	TRBJ2-7	TGTGCCAGCAGTTTCCAGGACTGGTCCGAGCAGTACTTC	CASSFQDWSEQYF
NA	TRBD2	TRBV6-4	TRBJ2-1	TGTGCCAGCAGCGCGGGACTAGAAAATGAGCAGTTCTTC	CASSAGLENEQFF
NA	NA	TRBV7-9	TRBJ2-7	TGTGCCAGCAGCTTAGAGGGTAGCTCGGCCTACGAGCAGTACTTC	CASSLEGSSAYEQYF
NA	NA	TRBV7-8	TRBJ2-5	TGTGCCAGCAGCCAAGAACTGGGAGATGAGACCCAGTACTTC	CASSQELGDETQYF
NA	NA	TRBV28	TRBJ2-1	TGTGCCAGCAGTCCTGTAGACAGCTACAATGAGCAGTTCTTC	CASSPVDSYNEQFF
NA	TRBD1	TRBV7-9	TRBJ1-5	TGTGCCAGCAGCTTGGGACAGGGAGACAATCAGCCCCAGCATTTT	CASSLGQGDNQPQHF
NA	TRBD1	TRBV18	TRBJ1-5	TGTGCCAGCACCCAGACAGGGTCTCAGCCCCAGCATTTT	CASTQTGSQPQHF
few	NA	TRBV6-5	TRBJ1-1	TGTGCCAGCAGTTACGGGGGGGACACTGAAGCTTTCTTT	CASSYGGDTEAFF
NA	TRBD1	TRBV6-5	TRBJ2-3	TGTGCCAGCAGTTACTCACGACAGGGGTGGAATACGCAGTATTTT	CASSYSRQGWNTQYF
once	NA	TRBV3-1/TRBV3-2	TRBJ1-3	TGTGCCAGCAGCTCAGGGTTGGGAAACACCATATATTTT	CASSSGLGNTIYF
NA	NA	TRBV5-6	TRBJ1-5	TGTGCCAGCAGCTTAAGGGGGTATGGCAATCAGCCCCAGCATTTT	CASSLRGYGNQPQHF
NA	NA	TRBV7-3	TRBJ2-7	TGTGCCAGCAGCCCCACCCCTGGGGGCTACGAGCAGTACTTC	CASSPTPGGYEQYF
NA	NA	TRBV7-8	TRBJ2-7	TGTGCCAGCAGCTTATGGGATCTCTACGAGCAGTACTTC	CASSLWDLYEQYF